A single sample is the source of the 20 T cell receptor beta chains below, sequenced in a study of cytomegalovirus exposure and HLA in healthy donors. PCR used 60 Vbeta primers and 13 Jbeta primers. Method: immunoSEQ multiplex PCR; TCRdb's copy keeps in-frame clones and lacks some. The sample includes 150,000 to 200,000 clones, around 65% of them seen just once. The sequenced sample consisted of PBMCs. The receptors come from a middle-aged woman in good health and CMV-seropositive.

This clone occurred a few times. This chain uses TRBV19 with TRBJ2-2; TRBD1 agrees at 8 bases. Germline CDR1 LNHDA, CDR2 SQIVND (reference sequence). V lost 7 bases and J lost 6; bases outside the gene matches: 7. The CDR3 loop spans 14 amino acids. The CDR3, as DNA: TGTGCCAGTAAATTGCAGGGGGCGGCCGGGGAGCTGTTTTTT. Its protein is CASKLQGAAGELFF.

The chain links TRBV5-1 to TRBJ1-2; unclear D gene. The CDR3 is made up of 14 amino acids. V gave up 6 bases and J gave up 4 bases, with 16 bases separating them. CDR1 and CDR2 from the germline V gene are SGHRS and YFSETQ. The CDR3 nucleotides read TGCGCCAGCACCTGGTCCGAAGGGAGCTATGGCTACACCTTC. The encoded protein is CASTWSEGSYGYTF.

This chain connects TRBV20-1 to TRBJ1-4; a possible D gene is TRBD1 (6 bases). From germline, CDR1 is DFQATT and CDR2 SNEGSKA (reference sequence). The CDR3 contains 10 residues. CDR3 amino acids: CARGGEKLFF. CDR3 in DNA: TGCGCCCGAGGGGGTGAAAAACTGTTTTTT.

V and J are TRBV5-6 and TRBJ1-3, with D unclear. Trimming shortened V by 1 base and J by 2 bases, and 13 bases separated the two germline ends. Germline CDR1 and CDR2: SGHDT and YYEEEE. The CDR3 is 16 amino acids. Written as DNA, the CDR3 is TGTGCCAGCAGCTTGCTCCTGCGGGGAACTGGAAACACCATATATTTT. Encoded protein: CASSLLLRGTGNTIYF.

This clone has a handful of counts. V and J are TRBV5-1 and TRBJ2-7; tentative D call: TRBD2 (6 bases). With 1 base removed from V and 7 bases from J, the gap between germline ends came to 9 bases. Germline lookup yields CDR1 SGHRS and CDR2 YFSETQ. This CDR3 is built from 12 residues. CDR3 bases: TGCGCCAGCAGCTTGCTTGGAGGGGAGCAGTACTTC. It codes for CASSLLGGEQYF.

This chain links TRBV13 with TRBJ1-1, with no clear D. Trimming took off 2 bases at V and 3 bases at J, with 10 bases between the two ends. This CDR3 is built from 14 residues. Per germline, CDR1 PRHDT and CDR2 FYEKMQ (reference sequence). Written as DNA, the CDR3 is TGTGCCAGCAGCTTATTCGAGGAGGACACTGAAGCTTTCTTT. It encodes CASSLFEEDTEAFF.

The gene calls are TRBV5-1 and TRBJ2-5; 10 nucleotides line up with TRBD2. The CDR3 consists of 15 residues. Germline trimming cut 3 bases from V and 0 bases from J; bases unmatched to any gene: 2. CDR1 and CDR2 (germline): SGHRS, YFSETQ. This CDR3 reads CASSYGLADQETQYF. The CDR3 coding sequence is TGCGCCAGCAGCTACGGACTAGCGGACCAAGAGACCCAGTACTTC.

This clone has just a few counts. The chain carries TRBV6-1 and TRBJ2-3; 7 positions match TRBD2. Trimming took 7 bases from V and 0 from J; bases not matched to a gene: 4. The germline V gene has CDR1 MNHNS and CDR2 SASEGT. This CDR3 spans 14 amino acids. DNA of the CDR3: TGTGCCAGCATGTCTAGCGGTAGCACAGATACGCAGTATTTT. Its translation is CASMSSGSTDTQYF.

V is TRBV4-1 and J is TRBJ2-1, with TRBD2 matching 9 bases. Unmatched junction bases numbered 3, after V lost 3 bases and J lost 0 bases. The CDR3 is 16 amino acids. Germline CDR1 MGHRA, CDR2 YSYEKL. CDR3 bases: TGCGCCAGCAGCCAGCTAGCGGGGAGCTCCTACAATGAGCAGTTCTTC. This codes for CASSQLAGSSYNEQFF.

The chain couples TRBV28 to TRBJ2-7; D is possibly TRBD1 (7 bases). Germline V gene sequence: CDR1 MDHEN, CDR2 SYDVKM. This CDR3 has 15 amino acids. V lost 5 bases to trimming and J lost 3 bases, with 17 bases between them. The CDR3 is CASSTRGAGGYEQYF. The CDR3 nucleotides read TGTGCCAGCAGTACCCGCGGGGCAGGGGGCTACGAGCAGTACTTC.

The gene calls are TRBV5-6 and TRBJ2-5; 8 nucleotides line up with TRBD1. This CDR3 is 16 amino acids long. Germline trimming cut 0 bases from V and 2 bases from J; bases unmatched to any gene: 6. Germline loops: CDR1 SGHDT, CDR2 YYEEEE. CDR3 sequence: CASSLGIGQGQETQYF. CDR3 DNA sequence: TGTGCCAGCAGCTTGGGGATTGGACAGGGACAAGAGACCCAGTACTTC.

The sample holds a few counts of this clone. The chain employs TRBV28 and TRBJ2-5, with D tentatively TRBD2 (6 bases). The CDR3 totals 13 residues. Between the trimmed V and J ends, which lost 4 bases and 9 bases, there was a span of 15 bases. The germline gives CDR1 MDHEN, CDR2 SYDVKM. CDR3: CASSSPGLWAQYF. CDR3 in DNA: TGTGCCAGCAGTTCACCGGGACTTTGGGCCCAGTACTTC.

This clone was observed once. The rearrangement joins TRBV4-3 to TRBJ2-6, with D uncertain. The ends were cut back, 0 bases at V and 0 bases at J, with 9 bases in the middle. The CDR3 has 17 amino acids. The germline V gene has CDR1 LGHNA and CDR2 YSLEER. The CDR3 loop is CASSQDLHSSGANVLTF. CDR3 in DNA: TGCGCCAGCAGCCAAGATCTCCATAGCTCTGGGGCCAACGTCCTGACTTTC.

The CDR3 is CASSLYDRDRGTNEKLFF. CDR3 bases: TGTGCCAGCAGTTTATATGACAGGGACAGAGGGACTAATGAAAAACTGTTTTTT. The chain carries TRBV28 and TRBJ1-4, with TRBD1 matching 7 bases. J was trimmed by 2 bases and V by 1 base; bases with no gene match: 10. CDR3 length: 18 amino acids. Germline CDR1 and CDR2: MDHEN and SYDVKM. Using reference TRBV28 and TRBJ1-4 for the parts outside the CDR3, the full variable domain is DVKVTQSSRYLVKRTGEKVFLECVQDMDHENMFWYRQDPGLGLRLIYFSYDVKMKEKGDIPEGYSVSREKKERFSLILESASTNQTSMYLCASSLYDRDRGTNEKLFFGSGTQLSVL.

This sequence joins TRBV11-1 and TRBJ1-6, with D tentatively TRBD1 (6 bases). Trimming removed 5 bases from V and 7 bases from J, with 18 bases in between. The CDR3 covers 16 residues. Germline values: CDR1 SGHAT, CDR2 FQDESV (reference sequence). CDR3 DNA sequence: TGTGCCAGCAGCAGAGACAGGACCTCCACCAATTCACCCCTCCACTTT. Protein product: CASSRDRTSTNSPLHF.

V usage is TRBV4-3 and J usage is TRBJ2-7, with 9 bases fitting TRBD1. The germline gives CDR1 LGHNA, CDR2 YSLEER. This CDR3 contains 15 residues. J was trimmed by 2 bases and V by 5 bases; bases with no gene match: 7. This CDR3 is CASSLDRGVTYEQYF. In DNA, the CDR3 is TGCGCCAGCAGCTTAGACAGGGGGGTAACCTACGAGCAGTACTTC.

The V gene is TRBV9, the J gene TRBJ2-1; weak D call: TRBD1 (6 bases). CDR3 length: 14 residues. V lost 3 bases and J 7 bases, leaving 14 bases between the germline ends. Germline CDR1 SGDLS, CDR2 YYNGEE. This CDR3 reads CASSEGVFGNEQFF. CDR3 bases: TGTGCCAGCAGCGAGGGGGTCTTCGGGAATGAGCAGTTCTTC.

The rearrangement joins TRBV29-1 to TRBJ2-3, with 9 bases aligning to TRBD2. The CDR3 runs 16 residues. Germline trimming cut 7 bases from V and 2 bases from J; bases unmatched to any gene: 13. Per the germline V gene, CDR1 is SQVTM and CDR2 is ANQGSEA. The CDR3 DNA reads TGCAGCGCCCGACGGGCGGGAGGGGGAAACACAGATACGCAGTATTTT. Translating gives CSARRAGGGNTDTQYF.

The rearrangement uses TRBV28 and TRBJ2-3; 12 bases map to TRBD2. Germline-derived CDR1 and CDR2 are MDHEN and SYDVKM. V gave up 10 bases and J gave up 5 bases; unmatched junction bases: 10. CDR3 length: 15 residues. The CDR3 loop is CAIRKGLAGRDTQYF. DNA for the CDR3: TGTGCCATCAGAAAAGGACTAGCGGGGCGAGATACGCAGTATTTT.

This clone was detected a few times. This rearrangement joins TRBV9 to TRBJ1-4, with D possibly being TRBD1 (6 bases). V lost 0 bases to trimming and J lost 5 bases, with 8 bases between them. Germline V gene sequence: CDR1 SGDLS, CDR2 YYNGEE. The CDR3 contains 14 residues. The CDR3 region has the DNA TGTGCCAGCAGCGTAGAAGGGACAAATGAAAAACTGTTTTTT. Translation gives CASSVEGTNEKLFF.